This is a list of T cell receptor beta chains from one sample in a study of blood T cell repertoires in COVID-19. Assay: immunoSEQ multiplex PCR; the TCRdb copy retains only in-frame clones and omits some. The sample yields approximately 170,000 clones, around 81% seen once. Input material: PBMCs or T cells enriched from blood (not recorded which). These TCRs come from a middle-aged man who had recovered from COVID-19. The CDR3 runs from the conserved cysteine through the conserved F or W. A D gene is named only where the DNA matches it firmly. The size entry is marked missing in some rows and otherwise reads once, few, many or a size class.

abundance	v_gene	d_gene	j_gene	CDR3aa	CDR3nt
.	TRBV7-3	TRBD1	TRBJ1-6	CASSLQGDSPLHF	TGTGCCAGCAGTTTACAGGGGGATTCACCCCTCCACTTT
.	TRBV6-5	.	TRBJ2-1	CASSLHHRQGYNEQFF	TGTGCCAGCAGTTTACACCACAGGCAGGGCTACAATGAGCAGTTCTTC
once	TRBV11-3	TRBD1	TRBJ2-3	CASSSGQGATDTQYF	TGTGCCAGCAGCTCCGGACAGGGGGCTACAGATACGCAGTATTTT
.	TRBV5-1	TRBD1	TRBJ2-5	CASSLWGQGREETQYF	TGCGCCAGCAGCTTGTGGGGACAGGGGAGAGAAGAGACCCAGTACTTC
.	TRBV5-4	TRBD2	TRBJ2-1	CASSLGLAGDNEQFF	TGTGCCAGCAGCTTGGGGCTAGCGGGGGACAATGAGCAGTTCTTC
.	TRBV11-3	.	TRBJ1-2	CASSQEGGYGYTF	TGTGCCAGCAGCCAGGAAGGGGGCTATGGCTACACCTTC
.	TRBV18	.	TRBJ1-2	CASSGSRGLDGYTF	TGTGCCAGCTCGGGCTCGCGTGGCCTCGATGGCTACACCTTC
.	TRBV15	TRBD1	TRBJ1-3	CATSRPTGENTIYF	TGTGCCACCAGCAGACCGACAGGGGAAAACACCATATATTTT
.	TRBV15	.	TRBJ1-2	CATSSRSGVSFYGYTF	TGTGCCACCAGCAGCCGGTCGGGGGTCTCCTTCTATGGCTACACCTTC
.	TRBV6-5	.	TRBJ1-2	CASTTGGGGGYGYTF	TGTGCCAGCACGACCGGTGGGGGGGGCGGCTATGGCTACACCTTC
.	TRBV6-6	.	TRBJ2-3	CASSLSDSLLSTDTQYF	TGTGCCAGCAGTCTCTCGGACAGTCTCCTTAGCACAGATACGCAGTATTTT
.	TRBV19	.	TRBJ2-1	CASMYGNEQFF	TGTGCCAGTATGTACGGGAATGAGCAGTTCTTC
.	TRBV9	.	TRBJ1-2	CASSVAGFGYTF	TGTGCCAGCAGCGTAGCGGGATTCGGCTACACCTTC
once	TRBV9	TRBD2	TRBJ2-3	CASSISGGERRSTDTQYF	TGTGCCAGCAGCATTAGCGGGGGGGAAAGGAGGAGCACAGATACGCAGTATTTT
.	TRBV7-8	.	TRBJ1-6	CASSLAWGVNSPLHF	TGTGCCAGCAGCTTAGCGTGGGGGGTTAATTCACCCCTCCACTTT
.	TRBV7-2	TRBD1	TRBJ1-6	CASSPGQLNSPLHF	TGTGCCAGCAGCCCGGGACAGCTAAATTCACCCCTCCACTTT
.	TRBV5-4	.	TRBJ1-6	CASSSPGQLNSPLHF	TGTGCCAGCAGCTCGCCCGGACAGCTTAATTCACCCCTCCACTTT
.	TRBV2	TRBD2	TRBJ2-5	CASSTGGTSGETQYF	TGTGCCAGCAGCACCGGAGGGACTAGCGGAGAGACCCAGTACTTC
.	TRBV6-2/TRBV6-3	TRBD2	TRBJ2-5	CASSPGTRGQETQYF	TGTGCCAGCAGCCCCGGGACTAGGGGTCAGGAGACCCAGTACTTC
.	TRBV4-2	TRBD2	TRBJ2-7	CASSQAGSGVAGAYEQYF	TGTGCCAGCAGCCAAGCGGGATCGGGAGTAGCGGGGGCCTACGAGCAGTACTTC
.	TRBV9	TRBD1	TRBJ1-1	CASSVGGGFTEAFF	TGTGCCAGCAGCGTAGGAGGGGGCTTCACTGAAGCTTTCTTT
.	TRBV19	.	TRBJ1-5	CASSIGRSREQPQHF	TGTGCCAGTAGTATCGGCAGGTCCCGCGAACAGCCCCAGCATTTT
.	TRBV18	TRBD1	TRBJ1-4	CASSPPGQGEEKLFF	TGTGCCAGCTCACCTCCGGGACAGGGCGAAGAAAAACTGTTTTTT
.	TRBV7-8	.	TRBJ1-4	CASRRLNEKLFF	TGTGCCAGCAGGAGACTTAATGAAAAACTGTTTTTT
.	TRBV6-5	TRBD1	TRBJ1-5	CASSIDRGPNQPQHF	TGTGCCAGCAGTATTGACAGGGGGCCAAATCAGCCCCAGCATTTT
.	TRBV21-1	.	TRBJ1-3	CASSAPRGGISGNTIYF	TGTGCCAGCAGCGCGCCACGGGGGGGTATCTCTGGAAACACCATATATTTT
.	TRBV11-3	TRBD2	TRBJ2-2	CASSSHSSGGSGAGELFF	TGTGCCAGCAGCTCGCACTCTAGCGGGGGGTCTGGAGCCGGGGAGCTGTTTTTT
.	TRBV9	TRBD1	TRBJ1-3	CASSFGTGGNTIYF	TGTGCCAGCAGCTTCGGGACAGGCGGAAACACCATATATTTT
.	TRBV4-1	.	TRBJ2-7	CASSPDPGYEQYF	TGCGCCAGCAGCCCGGATCCGGGGTACGAGCAGTACTTC
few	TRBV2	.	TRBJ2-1	CASSEFLGSGRRYNEQFF	TGTGCCAGCAGTGAATTTCTTGGGTCAGGGCGAAGGTACAATGAGCAGTTCTTC
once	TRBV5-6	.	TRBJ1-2	CASSGGTDYGYTF	TGTGCCAGCAGCGGGGGGACGGACTATGGCTACACCTTC
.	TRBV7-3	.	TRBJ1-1	CASSYGGQAEAFF	TGTGCCAGCAGCTACGGGGGGCAAGCTGAAGCTTTCTTT
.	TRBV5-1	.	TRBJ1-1	CASSFSAVQTEAFF	TGCGCCAGCAGCTTCTCCGCCGTGCAGACTGAAGCTTTCTTT